This note documents a single TCR beta chain sequence. This specimen belongs to a study of blood T cell repertoires in COVID-19. Patients at the Seattle site were enrolled during active infection and followed longitudinally. Sequencing was performed with immunoSEQ multiplex PCR; in TCRdb, only in-frame clones are kept and a portion is missing. The sample lists roughly 100,000 clones, 60% to 85% occurring once. The sequencing sample was made of peripheral blood. The receptor comes from a man older than 75 with COVID-19, enrolled during active disease.

The CDR3, as DNA: TGTGCCTGGAGTGACCGGATTGGAGAATATCCGGGACTAGCGAGTCACTACGAGCAGTACTTC. Protein: CAWSDRIGEYPGLASHYEQYF. The chain couples TRBV30 to TRBJ2-7, with TRBD2 matching over 10 bases. Germline trimming cut 1 base from V and 3 bases from J; bases unmatched to any gene: 24. The CDR3 has 21 residues. Germline V CDR1 and CDR2: GTSNPN, SVGIG (reference sequence).